The source of this T cell receptor (beta chain) is a study of naive and memory T cell subsets. Ligated cDNA underwent four rounds of PCR with nested alpha and beta constant region primers and SP2. Via MiXCR, TCRdb re-called the 5' RACE reads, giving one row per CDR3 protein. In the table there are 55,000 to 65,000 distinct CDR3 sequences, more than 6% of which are singletons. This clonotype has a count of ten or more. CDR1 and CDR2 from the germline V gene are SQVTM and ANQGSEA. The CDR3 spans 14 residues. V was cut by 5 bases and J by 1 base, with 13 bases left in between. A UMI-containing oligonucleotide was joined by 3' ligation to the TCR cDNA template. Whole-blood samples were 2.5 to 3 ml of peripheral blood from healthy adult volunteers.

This chain joins TRBV29-1 and TRBJ2-3; no definite D call. The sequence derives from a female donor in good health. The CDR3 bases are TGCAGCGTTAGACGCCAGCTTGGCACAGATACGCAGTATTTT. It yields the protein CSVRRQLGTDTQYF.